This is a list of T cell receptor beta chains from one sample in a study of TIL therapy for anti-PD-1-resistant metastatic lung cancer. TCRdb's copy holds only in-frame clones and misses some; the assay was immunoSEQ multiplex PCR. Here the sample spans under 70,000 clones, around nine tenths being singletons. The specimen was blood, collected at baseline. The receptor source for this set is a person between 25 and 80 years old with non-small cell lung cancer. Each CDR3 is given with its conserved first and last residue. D genes are given only for firm matches. Size tells how often a clone was seen (once, few, many) or the class of an expanded clone, and some rows leave it out.

clone_size | j_call | v_call | d_call | cdr3_aa | cdr3_nt
. | TRBJ2-2 | TRBV4-1 | . | CASSQDRGSGELFF | TGCGCCAGCAGCCAAGATCGGGGGAGCGGGGAGCTGTTTTTT
. | TRBJ1-2 | TRBV10-2 | . | CASSERRERDGYTF | TGCGCCAGCAGTGAGCGGCGGGAAAGAGATGGCTACACCTTC
. | TRBJ1-1 | TRBV9 | . | CASSVQAGLNTEAFF | TGTGCCAGCAGCGTACAGGCGGGGTTGAACACTGAAGCTTTCTTT
. | TRBJ1-3 | TRBV12-3/TRBV12-4 | . | CASSLSGFTIYF | TGTGCCAGCAGTTTGTCCGGCTTCACCATATATTTT
. | TRBJ2-7 | TRBV19 | TRBD2 | CASSMREGHPYEQYF | TGTGCCAGTAGTATGAGGGAGGGGCACCCATACGAGCAGTACTTC
. | TRBJ2-3 | TRBV6-1 | . | CASSDIRASTDTQYF | TGTGCCAGCAGTGATATTCGGGCAAGCACAGATACGCAGTATTTT
. | TRBJ2-2 | TRBV6-5 | . | CASGEEGYSRELFF | TGTGCCAGCGGGGAGGAAGGTTATTCCAGGGAGCTGTTTTTT
. | TRBJ2-3 | TRBV12-3/TRBV12-4 | . | CASSFTQDTQYF | TGTGCCAGCAGTTTCACTCAAGATACGCAGTATTTT
. | TRBJ2-3 | TRBV9 | TRBD2 | CASSVANLAGGDTQYF | TGTGCCAGCAGCGTAGCCAATCTAGCGGGAGGAGATACGCAGTATTTT
once | TRBJ2-6 | TRBV6-6 | . | CASTERVGANVLTF | TGTGCCAGCACTGAAAGGGTTGGGGCCAACGTCCTGACTTTC
. | TRBJ2-7 | TRBV28 | . | CASSLWAYEQYF | TGTGCCAGCAGTTTGTGGGCTTACGAGCAGTACTTC
. | TRBJ2-7 | TRBV7-2 | TRBD1 | CASRSHRDSAYEQYF | TGTGCCAGCAGGTCTCACAGGGACAGCGCCTACGAGCAGTACTTC
. | TRBJ1-2 | TRBV6-5 | . | CASSPAGKGYTF | TGTGCCAGCAGTCCCGCAGGGAAGGGCTACACCTTC
. | TRBJ2-3 | TRBV5-1 | TRBD2 | CASSLIGLAGGKNTDTQYF | TGCGCCAGCAGCTTGATCGGGCTAGCGGGGGGCAAAAACACAGATACGCAGTATTTT